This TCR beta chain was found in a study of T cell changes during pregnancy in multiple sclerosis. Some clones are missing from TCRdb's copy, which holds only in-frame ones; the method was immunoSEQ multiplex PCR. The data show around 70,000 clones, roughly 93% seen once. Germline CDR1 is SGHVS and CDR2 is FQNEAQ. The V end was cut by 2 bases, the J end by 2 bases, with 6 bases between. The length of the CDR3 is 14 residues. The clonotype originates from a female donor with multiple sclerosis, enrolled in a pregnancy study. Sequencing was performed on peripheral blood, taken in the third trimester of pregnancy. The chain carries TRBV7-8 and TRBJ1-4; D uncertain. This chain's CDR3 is CASSLRGTNEKLFF. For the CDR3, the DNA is TGTGCCAGCAGCTTACGCGGGACTAATGAAAAACTGTTTTTT.